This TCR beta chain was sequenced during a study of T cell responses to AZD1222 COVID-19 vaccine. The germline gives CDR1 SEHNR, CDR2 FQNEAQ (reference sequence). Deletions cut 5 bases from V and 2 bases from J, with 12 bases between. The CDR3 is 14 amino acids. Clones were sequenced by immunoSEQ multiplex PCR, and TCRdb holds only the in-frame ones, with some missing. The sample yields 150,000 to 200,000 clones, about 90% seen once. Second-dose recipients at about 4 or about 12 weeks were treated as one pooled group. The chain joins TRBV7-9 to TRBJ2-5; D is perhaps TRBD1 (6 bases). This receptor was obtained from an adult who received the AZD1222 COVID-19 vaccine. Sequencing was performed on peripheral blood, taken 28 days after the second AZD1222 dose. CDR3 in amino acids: CASSPGTSQETQYF. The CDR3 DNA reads TGTGCCAGCAGCCCAGGGACATCACAAGAGACCCAGTACTTC. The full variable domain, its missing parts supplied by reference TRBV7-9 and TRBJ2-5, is DTGVSQNPRHKITKRGQNVTFRCDPISEHNRLYWYRQTLGQGPEFLTYFQNEAQLEKSRLLSDRFSAERPKGSFSTLEIQRTEQGDSAMYLCASSPGTSQETQYFGPGTRLLVL.